These 29 T cell receptor beta chains were sequenced from one sample in a study of blood T cells in healthy people across ages. Primers used in a second PCR of about 7 to 12 cycles were a sample-barcoded 5' primer and a J-beta primer mix. TCRdb called the 5' RACE reads again in MiXCR, with one record for every CDR3 protein. The table has just under 550,000 distinct CDR3 sequences, under 30% seen once; the top ten hold approximately 8.7%. This same sample was also part of a study on T cells of mothers and their children.

Sequenced input: blood. These receptors were obtained from a boy aged 5 to 17 in good health.

The chain's CDR3 is CASSPPAAGANVLTF. DNA of the CDR3: TGTGCCAGCAGTCCCCCGGCAGCTGGGGCCAACGTCCTGACTTTC. The chain has TRBV7-9 and TRBJ2-6; no clear D gene. The CDR3 sequence is 15 residues long. The V end lost 6 bases, the J end lost 2 bases, and 11 bases lay between the germline ends. The germline gives CDR1 SEHNR, CDR2 FQNEAQ (reference sequence).

The V call is TRBV29-1, the J call TRBJ1-2, with D possibly TRBD1 on 6 matching bases. This CDR3 spans 12 amino acids. V was cut by 5 bases and J by 2 bases, with 9 bases left in between. The V gene's germline CDR1 is SQVTM and CDR2 ANQGSEA. In nucleotides, the CDR3 is TGCAGCGTTACCGGACAGAACTATGGCTACACCTTC. It codes for CSVTGQNYGYTF. Full variable domain (remainder filled in from reference TRBV29-1 and TRBJ1-2): SAVISQKPSRDICQRGTSLTIQCQVDSQVTMMFWYRQQPGQSLTLIATANQGSEATYESGFVIDKFPISRPNLTFSTLTVSNMSPEDSSIYLCSVTGQNYGYTFGSGTRLTVV.

The chain uses TRBV4-3 and TRBJ2-1; TRBD2 matches at 9 bases. The ends lost 0 bases at V and 7 bases at J; junction bases unmatched: 10. This CDR3 comprises 17 residues. Germline V gives CDR1 LGHNA, CDR2 YSLEER. As DNA, the CDR3 is TGCGCCAGCAGCCAAGATCGAGTAGCGGGGGTGGGGAATGAGCAGTTCTTC. This sequence encodes CASSQDRVAGVGNEQFF.

This chain joins TRBV28 and TRBJ2-3; TRBD2 aligns across 7 bases. The length of the CDR3 is 15 residues. V dropped 6 bases and J dropped 4; count of bases not matched to a gene: 10. Germline CDR1 MDHEN, CDR2 SYDVKM. For the CDR3, the DNA is TGTGCCAGCAGCCCCCGGGGGGTTAACGCAGATACGCAGTATTTT. The encoded protein is CASSPRGVNADTQYF.

This chain joins TRBV29-1 and TRBJ2-1; D perhaps matches TRBD1 (6 bases). This CDR3 has 14 amino acids. V lost 6 bases and J 5 bases, leaving 17 bases between the germline ends. Per the germline V gene, CDR1 is SQVTM and CDR2 is ANQGSEA. CDR3: CSVITGFSNNEQFF. The CDR3 DNA follows: TGCAGCGTCATCACAGGGTTCAGTAACAATGAGCAGTTCTTC.

CDR3 sequence (DNA): TGTGCCAGCAGCCCCCCTTTTTACGAGCAGTACTTC. Translation: CASSPPFYEQYF. The rearrangement joins TRBV28 to TRBJ2-1; D call uncertain. The last part of the DNA fits TRBJ2-7 better; the J call may be wrong. Germline V gene data show CDR1 as MDHEN and CDR2 as SYDVKM. The CDR3 runs 12 residues.

At least ten counts were recorded for this clonotype. This chain joins TRBV5-1 and TRBJ2-1, with D unclear. The length of the CDR3 is 15 residues. The germline V and J ends were trimmed by 4 bases and 2 bases, with 13 bases remaining between them. Germline V gives CDR1 SGHRS, CDR2 YFSETQ. The CDR3, as DNA: TGCGCCAGCAGCCCCCCGAGCATCCCCTACAATGAGCAGTTCTTC. Protein sequence: CASSPPSIPYNEQFF.

The gene calls are TRBV6-2 or TRBV6-3 and TRBJ2-3; D ambiguous. This CDR3 is built from 12 residues. The germline V and J ends were trimmed by 6 bases and 6 bases, with 10 bases remaining between them. The germline gives CDR1 MNHEY, CDR2 SVGEGT. The CDR3 loop is CASSRRVDTQYF. DNA of the CDR3: TGTGCCAGCAGCCGCCGGGTGGATACGCAGTATTTT.

This clonotype was seen ten or more times. The chain has TRBV12-3 or TRBV12-4 and TRBJ1-4, with 9 bases lining up with TRBD1. The CDR3 length is 14 residues. V dropped 5 bases and J dropped 7; count of bases not matched to a gene: 5. The CDR3 nucleotides read TGTGCCAGCAGTCTCCGACAGGGGGGTGAAAAACTGTTTTTT. Amino acid sequence: CASSLRQGGEKLFF.

V is TRBV28 and J is TRBJ1-2; 8 nucleotides match TRBD1. CDR1 is MDHEN, CDR2 SYDVKM, per germline. The V segment lost 2 bases and the J segment 5 bases; nucleotides outside the gene matches: 7. CDR3 length: 15 residues. The CDR3 loop is CASSLHWGQAYGYTF. Here the CDR3 DNA reads TGTGCCAGCAGTTTACATTGGGGACAGGCTTATGGCTACACCTTC.

This clonotype came up a few times. The J gene is TRBJ2-1, the V gene TRBV27, with 11 bases aligning to TRBD2. The CDR3 is 18 residues long. Trimming cost V 2 bases and J 6 bases; bases outside gene matches: 12. In germline, CDR1 is MNHEY, CDR2 SMNVEV (reference sequence). DNA of the CDR3: TGTGCCAGCAGTTTACTTGGTCTAGCGGGAGGATTTCGCAATGAGCAGTTCTTC. It translates to CASSLLGLAGGFRNEQFF.

This chain connects TRBV11-3 to TRBJ2-3, with a tentative D call TRBD2 (6 bases). The V and J ends lost 5 bases and 2 bases respectively, with 17 bases between them. The length of the CDR3 is 16 residues. The germline gives CDR1 SGHNT, CDR2 YENEEA. CDR3 bases: TGTGCCAGCAGCCTACGCGGGACGGGGTTCACAGATACGCAGTATTTT. This encodes CASSLRGTGFTDTQYF. The whole variable domain, remainder taken from reference TRBV11-3 and TRBJ2-3, is EAGVVQSPRYKIIEKKQPVAFWCNPISGHNTLYWYLQNLGQGPELLIRYENEEAVDDSQLPKDRFSAERLKGVDSTLKIQPAELGDSAVYLCASSLRGTGFTDTQYFGPGTRLTVL.

This clonotype turned up a few times. This chain uses TRBV28 with TRBJ2-1; possibly TRBD2 for D (5 bases). V was cut by 1 base and J by 3 bases, with 16 bases left in between. The CDR3 is made up of 17 amino acids. Germline CDR1 reads MDHEN; CDR2 reads SYDVKM. CDR3 region: CASSLSTRQGVYNEQFF. Here the CDR3 DNA reads TGTGCCAGCAGTTTATCAACTAGGCAAGGCGTCTACAATGAGCAGTTCTTC.

This clonotype has more than one count but fewer than ten. The rearrangement links TRBV7-2 to TRBJ1-5, with TRBD1 as a possible D gene (6 bases). CDR1 is SGHTA and CDR2 is FQGNSA in the germline V gene. Trimming pared 8 bases from V and 0 bases from J, leaving 14 bases between. CDR3 size: 15 residues. Here the CDR3 reads CASADRSYSNQPQHF. CDR3 bases: TGTGCCAGCGCCGACAGGTCGTATAGCAATCAGCCCCAGCATTTT.

The rearrangement uses TRBV7-2 and TRBJ2-2, with TRBD2 matching 11 bases. The CDR3 is 17 residues long. Trimming took 0 bases from V and 4 from J; bases not matched to a gene: 4. CDR1 and CDR2 (germline): SGHTA, FQGNSA. This chain's CDR3 is CASSLASSGRTTGELFF. The CDR3 bases are TGTGCCAGCAGCTTAGCTTCTAGCGGGAGGACCACCGGGGAGCTGTTTTTT.

This chain uses TRBV24-1 with TRBJ2-2, with a possible D match to TRBD2 (6 bases). Germline CDR1 reads KGHDR; CDR2 reads SFDVKD. The CDR3 extends over 15 amino acids. Trimming removed 3 bases from V and 4 bases from J, with 11 bases in between. CDR3 protein: CATSDGGRPTGELFF. CDR3 DNA sequence: TGTGCCACCAGTGATGGTGGGAGGCCCACCGGGGAGCTGTTTTTT.

The gene calls are TRBV7-2 and TRBJ1-5; D gene ambiguous. V lost 5 bases, J lost 0 bases, and 8 bases lay in between. In germline, CDR1 is SGHTA, CDR2 FQGNSA. This CDR3 comprises 14 residues. The CDR3 bases are TGTGCCAGCAGCAACGCAGGTAGCAATCAGCCCCAGCATTTT. Its protein is CASSNAGSNQPQHF.

On this clonotype itself: A read error is likely, as this CDR3 ends without the conserved phenylalanine or tryptophan. The J gene is TRBJ1-2, the V gene TRBV27, with a weak D call TRBD1 (6 bases). The CDR3 sequence is 12 residues long. In germline, CDR1 is MNHEY, CDR2 SMNVEV (reference sequence). V lost 4 bases to trimming and J lost 8 bases, with 11 bases between them. CDR3 protein: CASSSSDRGYTL. The CDR3, as DNA: TGTGCCAGCAGTTCATCTGACAGGGGCTACACCCTC.

This clonotype was detected only a few times. This chain joins TRBV6-1 and TRBJ2-2; TRBD2 matches at 9 bases. CDR1 and CDR2 (germline): MNHNS, SASEGT. The CDR3 loop spans 17 amino acids. With V trimmed by 6 bases and J by 0 bases, 8 bases remained unmatched. In nucleotides, the CDR3 is TGTGCCAGCAGGAACCCGGCGGGAGGGGCGAACACCGGGGAGCTGTTTTTT. It codes for CASRNPAGGANTGELFF.

This clonotype was detected a few times. This chain links TRBV11-2 with TRBJ2-1; D perhaps matches TRBD2 (5 bases). Trimming shortened V by 1 base and J by 0 bases, and 13 bases separated the two germline ends. The CDR3 covers 17 residues. Germline lookup yields CDR1 SGHAT and CDR2 FQNNGV. In nucleotides, the CDR3 is TGTGCCAGCAGCTTAGGAGTAGCGTCGAGCTCCTACAATGAGCAGTTCTTC. Translated, it gives CASSLGVASSSYNEQFF. The full variable domain, completed using reference TRBV11-2 and TRBJ2-1, is EAGVAQSPRYKIIEKRQSVAFWCNPISGHATLYWYQQILGQGPKLLIQFQNNGVVDDSQLPKDRFSAERLKGVDSTLKIQPAKLEDSAVYLCASSLGVASSSYNEQFFGPGTRLTVL.

A few counts support this clonotype. This rearrangement joins TRBV4-3 to TRBJ1-4; no firm D call. V lost 4 bases, J lost 4 bases, and 19 bases lay in between. Germline CDR1 reads LGHNA; CDR2 reads YSLEER. The CDR3 length is 17 residues. The CDR3 here is CASSPKAGPLINEKLFF. The CDR3 DNA reads TGCGCCAGCAGCCCTAAGGCCGGGCCATTGATTAATGAAAAACTGTTTTTT.

This clonotype was recorded a few times. The chain combines TRBV7-2 with TRBJ2-5; 8 bases match TRBD2. The J call may be faulty, since TRBJ2-1 better matches the DNA end. Per germline, CDR1 SGHTA and CDR2 FQGNSA. The CDR3 loop spans 15 amino acids. The CDR3 protein is CASSPGLARGGEQFF. The DNA of the CDR3 is TGTGCCAGCAGCCCCGGACTAGCCCGGGGTGGAGAGCAGTTCTTC.

Only a few counts were recorded for this clonotype. The chain uses TRBV12-3 or TRBV12-4 and TRBJ2-5, with unresolved D. The CDR3 contains 15 residues. V lost 4 bases and J 1 base, leaving 13 bases between the germline ends. The CDR3 nucleotides are TGTGCCAGCAGTTCCCCGGGCAGAACCCAAGAGACCCAGTACTTC. Its translation is CASSSPGRTQETQYF.

This clonotype was counted only a few times. The CDR3 sequence is CASSPGANTEAFF. CDR3 in DNA: TGTGCCAGCTCACCAGGGGCCAACACTGAAGCTTTCTTT. V and J are TRBV18 and TRBJ1-1, with a tentative D call TRBD1 (5 bases). This CDR3 is 13 amino acids long. In germline, CDR1 is KGHSH, CDR2 LQKENI. Trimming removed 2 bases at V and 2 bases at J, with 6 bases between.

The chain joins TRBV28 to TRBJ1-1; 7 bases are shared with TRBD1. Germline CDR1 is MDHEN and CDR2 is SYDVKM. The CDR3 runs 15 residues. V trimming: 7 bases; J trimming: 0 bases; junction bases outside the gene matches: 8. In DNA form, the CDR3 reads TGTGCCAGCATGAACACGGGGACAGTGAACACTGAAGCTTTCTTT. Translation: CASMNTGTVNTEAFF.

The chain uses TRBV28 and TRBJ1-1; D is ambiguous. CDR1 MDHEN and CDR2 SYDVKM come from the germline V gene. Trimming shortened V by 4 bases and J by 0 bases, and 18 bases separated the two germline ends. This CDR3 spans 17 amino acids. The CDR3 protein is CASSSGQHRFMNTEAFF. The CDR3 coding sequence is TGTGCCAGCAGTTCCGGCCAGCACCGGTTTATGAACACTGAAGCTTTCTTT.

V usage is TRBV6-4 and J usage is TRBJ1-1, with 7 nucleotides matching TRBD1. There are 14 residues in the CDR3. Germline trimming cut 3 bases from V and 4 bases from J; bases unmatched to any gene: 5. The germline gives CDR1 MRHNA, CDR2 SNTAGT. The CDR3 spells CASSEGDSGTEAFF. DNA for the CDR3: TGTGCCAGCAGTGAAGGGGACAGCGGCACTGAAGCTTTCTTT.

This clonotype has a handful of counts. The chain joins TRBV9 to TRBJ2-2; TRBD1 agrees at 9 bases. The V segment lost 4 bases and the J segment 7 bases; nucleotides outside the gene matches: 11. This CDR3 has 16 amino acids. Germline assignment: CDR1 SGDLS and CDR2 YYNGEE. The CDR3 loop reads CASSPRPGTGSGELFF. In DNA form, the CDR3 reads TGTGCCAGCAGCCCACGTCCCGGGACAGGGAGCGGGGAGCTGTTTTTT.

Only a few counts were recorded for this clonotype. The chain combines TRBV28 with TRBJ2-1, with D perhaps matching TRBD1 or TRBD2 (6 bases each). CDR1 is MDHEN and CDR2 is SYDVKM in the germline V gene. CDR3 length: 18 residues. V was trimmed by 6 bases and J by 3 bases, leaving 24 bases between them. The CDR3 reads CASSPLPEGGISYNEQFF. The CDR3 DNA follows: TGTGCCAGCAGCCCCCTCCCTGAGGGGGGCATAAGCTACAATGAGCAGTTCTTC.